The source of this T cell receptor (beta chain) is a study of CD8 T cells in ankylosing spondylitis. Study-level results: The authors reported significant enrichment of disease-linked clones in matched ankylosing spondylitis synovial fluid. Within ankylosing spondylitis blood, a TCR beta motif made up of eight highly homologous variants appeared to be characteristic. The authors found the disease-linked clones to be CD8+ and relatively rare in peripheral blood. Certain motif variants had earlier been reported in reactive arthritis synovial fluid and blood.

This clonotype was found many times. Its antigen is unknown. Per germline, CDR1 MNHEY and CDR2 SMNVEV (reference sequence). This CDR3 has 13 amino acids. V lost 0 bases, J lost 7 bases, and 7 bases lay in between. Molecular-barcoded quantitative 5'-RACE produced these TCR beta libraries. TCRdb ran MiXCR on the 5' RACE reads and lists one entry per CDR3 protein. The data hold roughly 490,000 distinct CDR3 sequences, with over 4% observed a single time. This sequence was found in a male donor with ankylosing spondylitis. The rearrangement joins TRBV27 to TRBJ2-1; D call uncertain. The sequenced sample was blood, either unsorted or a sorted T cell fraction (not recorded which). Written as DNA, the CDR3 is TGTGCCAGCAGTTTATCGAAGGGTAATGAGCAGTTCTTC. This gives the protein CASSLSKGNEQFF.